The 11 T cell receptor beta chains presented below share a single source sample, sequenced in a study of T cell responses to AZD1222 COVID-19 vaccine. Clones were sequenced by immunoSEQ multiplex PCR, and TCRdb holds only the in-frame ones, with some missing. In the table there are some 100,000 clones, around nine tenths of which are singletons. Sample: peripheral blood, taken on day 0 of AZD1222 vaccination. The source of these receptors is an adult in good health.

The chain carries TRBV14 and TRBJ2-1, with TRBD2 identical over 9 bases. Germline V gene data show CDR1 as SGHDN and CDR2 as FVKESK. With V trimmed by 1 base and J by 3 bases, 1 base remained unmatched. The CDR3 consists of 15 residues. The CDR3 loop reads CASSQVAGVYNEQFF. The CDR3 bases are TGTGCCAGCAGCCAAGTAGCGGGAGTCTACAATGAGCAGTTCTTC.

CDR3 amino acids: CASSYRGRSGNTIYF. Here the CDR3 DNA reads TGTGCCAGCAGTTACAGGGGACGGAGCGGAAACACCATATATTTT. The chain is built from TRBV6-5 and TRBJ1-3, with D tentatively TRBD1 (5 bases). The V end was cut by 2 bases, the J end by 4 bases, with 12 bases between. From germline, CDR1 is MNHEY and CDR2 SVGAGI. This CDR3 contains 15 residues.

The chain is built from TRBV19 and TRBJ2-1, with 10 bases identical to TRBD2. This CDR3 contains 15 residues. CDR1 is LNHDA, CDR2 SQIVND, per germline (reference sequence). Unmatched junction bases numbered 4, after V lost 3 bases and J lost 5 bases. The CDR3 here is CASSISSGSHNEQFF. DNA of the CDR3: TGTGCCAGTAGTATTTCTAGCGGGAGCCACAATGAGCAGTTCTTC.

The rearrangement joins TRBV6-5 to TRBJ1-1; the D gene is possibly TRBD1 (5 bases). The germline V gene encodes CDR1 MNHEY and CDR2 SVGAGI. The V gene lost 5 bases and the J gene lost 0 bases, with 7 bases spanning the gap. The CDR3 length is 13 residues. CDR3 coding DNA: TGTGCCAGCAGTAGACAGATGAACACTGAAGCTTTCTTT. Translating gives CASSRQMNTEAFF.

The chain carries TRBV28 and TRBJ2-2, with 9 bases that match TRBD2. After removal of 5 bases from V and 4 bases from J, the junction contained 5 bases not matched to a gene. The CDR3 sequence is 15 residues long. Looked up from germline, CDR1 is MDHEN and CDR2 is SYDVKM. This CDR3 reads CASSPGLASTGELFF. CDR3 DNA: TGTGCCAGCAGTCCAGGACTAGCGAGCACCGGGGAGCTGTTTTTT.

V usage is TRBV7-9 and J usage is TRBJ1-2; D not resolved. Trimming shortened V by 5 bases and J by 8 bases, and 9 bases separated the two germline ends. The CDR3 covers 11 residues. Germline V lookup: CDR1 SEHNR, CDR2 FQNEAQ (reference sequence). The DNA of the CDR3 is TGTGCCAGCAGCAGGACTGCGGGCTACACCTTC. Translation gives CASSRTAGYTF. The full variable domain, its missing parts supplied by reference TRBV7-9 and TRBJ1-2, is DTGVSQNPRHKITKRGQNVTFRCDPISEHNRLYWYRQTLGQGPEFLTYFQNEAQLEKSRLLSDRFSAERPKGSFSTLEIQRTEQGDSAMYLCASSRTAGYTFGSGTRLTVV.

This clone has a single count. The genes are TRBV3-1 (or the pseudogene TRBV3-2) and TRBJ2-5; D gene unclear. CDR3 length: 15 residues. Trimming shortened V by 0 bases and J by 3 bases, and 11 bases separated the two germline ends. Germline CDR1 is LGHDT and CDR2 is YNNKEL (reference sequence). CDR3 in DNA: TGTGCCAGCAGCCAAGAAGGGCAGGAGAAAGAGACCCAGTACTTC. Its translation is CASSQEGQEKETQYF.

This chain connects TRBV11-1 to TRBJ2-2, with a possible D match to TRBD1 (7 bases). Trimming pared 5 bases from V and 4 bases from J, leaving 14 bases between. The CDR3 consists of 15 residues. Germline V lookup: CDR1 SGHAT, CDR2 FQDESV (reference sequence). The CDR3 region is CASSGRQGGTGELFF. The CDR3 DNA sequence: TGTGCCAGCAGCGGCAGACAGGGAGGCACCGGGGAGCTGTTTTTT.

Only one count was recorded for this clone. CDR3 protein: CASSLGQGGYYGYTF. The CDR3 nucleotides are TGTGCCAGCAGCTTAGGGCAGGGCGGGTACTATGGCTACACCTTC. The rearrangement joins TRBV7-6 to TRBJ1-2; weak D call: TRBD1 (5 bases). Trimming shortened V by 1 base and J by 3 bases, and 12 bases separated the two germline ends. Germline-derived CDR1 and CDR2 are SGHVS and FNYEAQ. CDR3 size: 15 residues.

The table lists this clone with a few counts. The V and J genes are TRBV23-1 and TRBJ2-7; 7 bases align to TRBD1. TRBV23-1 has ORF status, its function being uncertain. V shed 5 bases and J 5 bases; nucleotides not matched to a gene: 3. The CDR3 consists of 12 residues. DNA of the CDR3: TGCGCCAGCAGTAACAGGGGCCACGAGCAGTACTTC. This encodes CASSNRGHEQYF.

This clone was seen a few times. DNA for the CDR3: TGTGCCAGCAGACTCCTGACAGGGGAGTCAACTGAAGCTTTCTTT. Encoded protein: CASRLLTGESTEAFF. The chain carries TRBV5-6 and TRBJ1-1; 8 bases align to TRBD1. This CDR3 has 15 amino acids. CDR1 and CDR2 from the germline V gene are SGHDT and YYEEEE. V shed 5 bases and J 5 bases; nucleotides not matched to a gene: 11.